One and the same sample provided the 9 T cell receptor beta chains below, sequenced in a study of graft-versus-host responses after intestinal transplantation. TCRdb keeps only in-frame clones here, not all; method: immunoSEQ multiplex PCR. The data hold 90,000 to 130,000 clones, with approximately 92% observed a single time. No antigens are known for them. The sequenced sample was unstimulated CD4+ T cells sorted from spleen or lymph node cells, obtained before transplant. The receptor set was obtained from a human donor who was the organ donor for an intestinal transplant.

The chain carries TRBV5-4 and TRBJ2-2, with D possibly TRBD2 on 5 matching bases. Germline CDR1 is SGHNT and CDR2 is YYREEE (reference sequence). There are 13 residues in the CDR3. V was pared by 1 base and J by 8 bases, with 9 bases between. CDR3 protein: CASSLYSGGELFF. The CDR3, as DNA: TGTGCCAGCAGCTTGTACAGCGGAGGGGAGCTGTTTTTT.

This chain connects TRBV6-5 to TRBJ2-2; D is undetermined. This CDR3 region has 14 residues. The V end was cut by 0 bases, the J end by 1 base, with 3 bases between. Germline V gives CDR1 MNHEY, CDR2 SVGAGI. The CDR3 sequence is CASSYSGNTGELFF. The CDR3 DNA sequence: TGTGCCAGCAGTTACTCGGGGAACACCGGGGAGCTGTTTTTT.

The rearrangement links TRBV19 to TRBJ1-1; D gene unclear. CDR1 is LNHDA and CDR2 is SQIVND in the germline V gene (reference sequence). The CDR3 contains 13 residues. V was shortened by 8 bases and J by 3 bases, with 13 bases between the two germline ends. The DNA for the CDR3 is TGTGCCAGTGTACGGGAAGCACACACTGAAGCTTTCTTT. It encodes CASVREAHTEAFF.

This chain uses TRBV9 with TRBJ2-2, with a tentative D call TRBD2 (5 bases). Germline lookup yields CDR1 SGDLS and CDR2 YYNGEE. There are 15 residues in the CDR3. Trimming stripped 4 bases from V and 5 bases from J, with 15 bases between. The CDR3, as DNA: TGTGCCAGCAGCCCATTGGGAGCTGGAACCGGGGAGCTGTTTTTT. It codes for CASSPLGAGTGELFF.

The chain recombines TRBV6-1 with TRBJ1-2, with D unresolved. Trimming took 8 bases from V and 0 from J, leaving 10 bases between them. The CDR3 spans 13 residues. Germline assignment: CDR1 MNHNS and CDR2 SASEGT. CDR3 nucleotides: TGTGCCAGCGTAGGGAATGCTAACTATGGCTACACCTTC. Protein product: CASVGNANYGYTF.

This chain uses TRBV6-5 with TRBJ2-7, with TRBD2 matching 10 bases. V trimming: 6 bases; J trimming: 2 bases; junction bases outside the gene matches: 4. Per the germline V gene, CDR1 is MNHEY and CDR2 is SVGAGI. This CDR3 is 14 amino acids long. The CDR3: CASSLLAGTYEQYF. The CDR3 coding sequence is TGTGCCAGCAGCCTACTAGCGGGGACCTACGAGCAGTACTTC.

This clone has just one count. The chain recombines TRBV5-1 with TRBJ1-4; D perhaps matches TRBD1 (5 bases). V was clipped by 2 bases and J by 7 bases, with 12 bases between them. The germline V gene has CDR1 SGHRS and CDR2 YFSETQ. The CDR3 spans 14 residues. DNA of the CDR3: TGCGCCAGCAGCTTACGGGGGGAGAGTGAAAAACTGTTTTTT. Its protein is CASSLRGESEKLFF.

Here the CDR3 reads CASSLRTEGSGGYTF. The DNA for the CDR3 is TGCGCCAGCAGCTTACGGACGGAAGGGAGCGGGGGCTACACCTTC. The V and J genes are TRBV5-1 and TRBJ1-2; no reliable D call. The CDR3 extends over 15 amino acids. The germline CDR1 and CDR2 sequences are SGHRS and YFSETQ. Trimming left V 2 bases short and J 8 bases short, with 19 bases between. The complete variable domain, with remaining parts taken from reference TRBV5-1 and TRBJ1-2, reads KAGVTQTPRYLIKTRGQQVTLSCSPISGHRSVSWYQQTPGQGLQFLFEYFSETQRNKGNFPGRFSGRQFSNSRSEMNVSTLELGDSALYLCASSLRTEGSGGYTFGSGTRLTVV.

The CDR3 DNA sequence: TGTGCCACCAGCAGAGATCTCGGACAAGTAAGCGAGCAGTACTTC. Its protein is CATSRDLGQVSEQYF. V gene TRBV15 combines with J gene TRBJ2-7; D might be TRBD1 (5 bases). Germline loops: CDR1 LNHNV, CDR2 YYDKDF (reference sequence). This CDR3 is 15 amino acids long. With 0 bases removed from V and 6 bases from J, the gap between germline ends came to 15 bases.